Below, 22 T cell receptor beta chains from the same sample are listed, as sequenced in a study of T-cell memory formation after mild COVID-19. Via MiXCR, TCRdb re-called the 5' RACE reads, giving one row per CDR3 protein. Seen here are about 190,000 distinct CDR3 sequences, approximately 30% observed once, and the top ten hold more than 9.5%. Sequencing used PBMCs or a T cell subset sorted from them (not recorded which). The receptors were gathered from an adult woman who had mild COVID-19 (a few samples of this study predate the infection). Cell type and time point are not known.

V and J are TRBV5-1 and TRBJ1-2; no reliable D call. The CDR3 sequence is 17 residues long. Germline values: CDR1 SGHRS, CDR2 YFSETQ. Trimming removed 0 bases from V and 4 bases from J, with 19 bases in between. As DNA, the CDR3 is TGCGCCAGCAGCTTGGCCGGAGGAAGCGGGATGGGCTATGGCTACACCTTC. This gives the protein CASSLAGGSGMGYGYTF.

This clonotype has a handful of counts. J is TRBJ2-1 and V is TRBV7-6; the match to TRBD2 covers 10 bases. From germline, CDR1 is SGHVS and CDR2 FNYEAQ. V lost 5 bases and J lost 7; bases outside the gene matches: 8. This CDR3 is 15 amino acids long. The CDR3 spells CASSTGTSVMNEQFF. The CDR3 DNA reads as TGTGCCAGCAGCACCGGGACTAGCGTCATGAATGAGCAGTTCTTC.

The CDR3 spells CASSLALTSGGYNEQFF. As DNA, the CDR3 is TGTGCCAGCAGCTTAGCTTTGACTAGCGGGGGATACAATGAGCAGTTCTTC. The chain combines TRBV7-9 with TRBJ2-1; 12 bases map to TRBD2. Germline-derived CDR1 and CDR2 are SEHNR and FQNEAQ (reference sequence). The CDR3 length is 17 residues. J was trimmed by 4 bases and V by 0 bases; bases with no gene match: 4.

This CDR3 reads CASSSNRGQVETQYF. The CDR3 DNA reads TGCGCCAGCAGCTCAAACAGGGGGCAGGTGGAGACCCAGTACTTC. J is TRBJ2-5 and V is TRBV5-1, with 9 bases lining up with TRBD1. Germline V gene data show CDR1 as SGHRS and CDR2 as YFSETQ. The length of the CDR3 is 15 residues. Unmatched junction bases numbered 8, after V lost 3 bases and J lost 5 bases.

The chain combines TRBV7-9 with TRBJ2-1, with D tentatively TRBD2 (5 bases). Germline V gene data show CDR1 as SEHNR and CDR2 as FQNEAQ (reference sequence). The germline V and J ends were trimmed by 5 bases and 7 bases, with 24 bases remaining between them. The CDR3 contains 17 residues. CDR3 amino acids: CASSPHSSARRANEQFF. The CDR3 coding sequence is TGTGCCAGCAGCCCCCACAGCAGCGCTAGGCGGGCTAATGAGCAGTTCTTC.

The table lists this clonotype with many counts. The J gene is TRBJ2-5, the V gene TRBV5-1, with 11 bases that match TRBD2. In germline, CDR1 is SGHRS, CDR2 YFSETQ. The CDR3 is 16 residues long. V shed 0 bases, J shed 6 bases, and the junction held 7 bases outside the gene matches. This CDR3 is CASSLVAGGPKKTQYF. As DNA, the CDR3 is TGCGCCAGCAGCTTGGTAGCGGGGGGGCCGAAAAAGACCCAGTACTTC.

The CDR3 spells CASSPGQGMKGYEQYF. The DNA of the CDR3 is TGCGCCAGCAGCCCGGGACAGGGAATGAAGGGCTACGAGCAGTACTTC. The chain has TRBV5-1 and TRBJ2-7; 9 bases match TRBD1. CDR3 length: 16 amino acids. V shed 4 bases, J shed 3 bases, and the junction held 11 bases outside the gene matches. Germline V gives CDR1 SGHRS, CDR2 YFSETQ.

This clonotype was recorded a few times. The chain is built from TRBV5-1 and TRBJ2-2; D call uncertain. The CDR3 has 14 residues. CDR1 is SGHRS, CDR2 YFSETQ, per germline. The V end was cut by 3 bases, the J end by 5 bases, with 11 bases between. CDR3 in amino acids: CASSSDAGTGELFF. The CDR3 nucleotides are TGCGCCAGCAGCTCCGACGCCGGGACCGGGGAGCTGTTTTTT.

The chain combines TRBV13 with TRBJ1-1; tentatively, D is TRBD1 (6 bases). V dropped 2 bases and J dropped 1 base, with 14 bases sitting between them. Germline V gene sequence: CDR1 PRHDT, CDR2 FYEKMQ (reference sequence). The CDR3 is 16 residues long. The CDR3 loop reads CASSLLIGGWNTEAFF. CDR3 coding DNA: TGTGCCAGCAGCTTACTGATAGGGGGGTGGAACACTGAAGCTTTCTTT.

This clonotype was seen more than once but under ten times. The CDR3 region has the DNA TGTGCCGGATTGCCGGGACAGGGGGCCATCGAGCAGTACTTC. Protein: CAGLPGQGAIEQYF. V gene TRBV3-1 combines with J gene TRBJ2-7; 12 bases are a match to TRBD1. Germline values: CDR1 LGHDT, CDR2 YNNKEL (reference sequence). The CDR3 runs to 14 residues. The V and J ends lost 11 bases and 6 bases, in that order; junction bases with no gene match: 11.

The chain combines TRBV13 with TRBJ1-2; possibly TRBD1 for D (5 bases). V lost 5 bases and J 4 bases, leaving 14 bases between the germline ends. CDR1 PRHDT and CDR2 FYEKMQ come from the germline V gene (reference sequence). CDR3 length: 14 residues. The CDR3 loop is CASSPREGTYGYTF. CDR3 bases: TGTGCCAGCAGCCCGCGAGAAGGGACCTATGGCTACACCTTC.

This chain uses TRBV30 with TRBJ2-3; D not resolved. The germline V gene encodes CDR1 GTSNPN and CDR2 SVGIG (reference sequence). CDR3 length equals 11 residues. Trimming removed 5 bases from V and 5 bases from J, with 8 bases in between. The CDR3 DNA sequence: TGTGCCTGGGGGAAAAGAGATACGCAGTATTTT. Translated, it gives CAWGKRDTQYF.

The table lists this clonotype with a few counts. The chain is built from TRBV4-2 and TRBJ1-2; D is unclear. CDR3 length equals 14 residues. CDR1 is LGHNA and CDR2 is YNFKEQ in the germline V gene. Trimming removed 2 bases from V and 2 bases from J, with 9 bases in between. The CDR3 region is CASSQPGSNYGYTF. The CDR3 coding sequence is TGTGCCAGCAGCCAACCGGGATCCAACTATGGCTACACCTTC.

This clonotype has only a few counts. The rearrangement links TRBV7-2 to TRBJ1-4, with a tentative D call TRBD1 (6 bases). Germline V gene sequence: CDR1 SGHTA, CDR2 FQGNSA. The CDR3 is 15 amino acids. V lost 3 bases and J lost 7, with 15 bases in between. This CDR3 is CASSLGNRVAEKLFF. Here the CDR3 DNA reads TGTGCCAGCAGCTTGGGGAACAGGGTTGCTGAAAAACTGTTTTTT.

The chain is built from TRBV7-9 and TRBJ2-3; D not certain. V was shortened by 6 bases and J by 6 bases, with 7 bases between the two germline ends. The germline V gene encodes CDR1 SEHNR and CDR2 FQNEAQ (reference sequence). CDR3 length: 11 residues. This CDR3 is CASRNGDTQYF. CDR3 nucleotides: TGTGCCAGCAGAAATGGGGATACGCAGTATTTT.

The CDR3 spells CASSPKTGLSYEQYF. DNA of the CDR3: TGTGCCAGCAGCCCCAAAACCGGACTATCGTACGAGCAGTACTTC. The V and J genes are TRBV13 and TRBJ2-7, with D tentatively TRBD2 (6 bases). This CDR3 has 15 residues. Per the germline V gene, CDR1 is PRHDT and CDR2 is FYEKMQ (reference sequence). With 5 bases removed from V and 4 bases from J, the gap between germline ends came to 18 bases.

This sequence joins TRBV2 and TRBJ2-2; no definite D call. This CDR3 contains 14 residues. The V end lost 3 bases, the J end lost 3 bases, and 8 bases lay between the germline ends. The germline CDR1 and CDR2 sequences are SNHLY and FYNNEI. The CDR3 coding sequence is TGTGCCAGCAGTGACTTTAGGGACACCGGGGAGCTGTTTTTT. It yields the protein CASSDFRDTGELFF.

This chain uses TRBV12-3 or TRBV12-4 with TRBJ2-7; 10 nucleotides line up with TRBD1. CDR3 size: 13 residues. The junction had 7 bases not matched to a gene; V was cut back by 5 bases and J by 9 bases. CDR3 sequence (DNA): TGTGCCAGCAGTAGGGGACAGGGGCCTGGGCAGTACTTC. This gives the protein CASSRGQGPGQYF.

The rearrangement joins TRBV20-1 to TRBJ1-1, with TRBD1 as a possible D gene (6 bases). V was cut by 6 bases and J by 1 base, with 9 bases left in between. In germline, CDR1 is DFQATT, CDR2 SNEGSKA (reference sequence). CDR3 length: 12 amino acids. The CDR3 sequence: CSALGGNTEAFF. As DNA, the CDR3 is TGCAGTGCCCTAGGGGGGAACACTGAAGCTTTCTTT.

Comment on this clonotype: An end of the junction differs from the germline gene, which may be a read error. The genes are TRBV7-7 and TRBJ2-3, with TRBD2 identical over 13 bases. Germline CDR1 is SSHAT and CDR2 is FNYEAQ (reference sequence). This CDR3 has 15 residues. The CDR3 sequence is CASSSGTSGIDTQYF. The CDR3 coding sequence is TGTGCTAGCAGCAGCGGGACTAGCGGGATAGATACGCAGTATTTT. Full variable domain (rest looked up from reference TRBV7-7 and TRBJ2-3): GAGVSQSPRYKVTKRGQDVTLRCDPISSHATLYWYQQALGQGPEFLTYFNYEAQPDKSGLPSDRFSAERPEGSISTLTIQRTEQRDSAMYRCASSSGTSGIDTQYFGPGTRLTVL.

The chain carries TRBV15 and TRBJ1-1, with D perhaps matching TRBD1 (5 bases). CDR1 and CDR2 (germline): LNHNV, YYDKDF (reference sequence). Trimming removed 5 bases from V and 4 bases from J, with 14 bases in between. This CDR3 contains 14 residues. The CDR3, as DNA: TGTGCCACCAGCGATGATGGGGGTGGCACTGAAGCTTTCTTT. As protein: CATSDDGGGTEAFF.

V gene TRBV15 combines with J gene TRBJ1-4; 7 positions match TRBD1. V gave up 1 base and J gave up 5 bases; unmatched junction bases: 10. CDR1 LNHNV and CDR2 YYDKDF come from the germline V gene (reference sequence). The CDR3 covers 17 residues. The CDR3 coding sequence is TGTGCCACCAGCAGAGGTAGAGTGACAGGGTTAAATGAAAAACTGTTTTTT. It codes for CATSRGRVTGLNEKLFF.